The 5 T cell receptor beta chains reported below all come from one sample, sequenced in a study of blood T cell repertoires in COVID-19. Libraries were prepared by immunoSEQ multiplex PCR; TCRdb keeps only in-frame clonotypes and omits some of them. Of hundreds of thousands of clones listed, about 80% are singletons. The sample comprised peripheral blood. These receptors originate from an elderly woman with acute or convalescent COVID-19.

This chain links TRBV18 with TRBJ2-1; the match to TRBD1 covers 8 bases. CDR3 length: 15 amino acids. V shed 3 bases and J 2 bases; nucleotides not matched to a gene: 3. The V gene's germline CDR1 is KGHSH and CDR2 LQKENI. The CDR3 spells CASSPPGQAYNEQFF. The CDR3, as DNA: TGTGCCAGCTCACCGCCGGGACAGGCCTACAATGAGCAGTTCTTC.

CDR3 loop: CASSVDRGNSPLHF. In nucleotides, the CDR3 is TGTGCCAGCAGCGTAGACAGGGGTAATTCACCCCTCCACTTT. The J gene is TRBJ1-6, the V gene TRBV9, with TRBD1 matching 7 bases. The CDR3 covers 14 residues. After removal of 0 bases from V and 6 bases from J, the junction contained 0 bases not matched to a gene. Germline V gene lookup returns CDR1 SGDLS and CDR2 YYNGEE.

This chain connects TRBV19 to TRBJ2-7, with 9 bases that match TRBD2. The V and J ends lost 4 bases and 4 bases, in that order; junction bases with no gene match: 5. The CDR3 covers 14 residues. Germline CDR1 LNHDA, CDR2 SQIVND (reference sequence). The CDR3 is CASSSGGRGYEQYF. CDR3 sequence (DNA): TGTGCCAGTAGTAGCGGCGGGAGGGGTTACGAGCAGTACTTC.

This clone was seen only a few times. The rearrangement uses TRBV27 and TRBJ2-7, with 10 nucleotides matching TRBD2. The germline V gene encodes CDR1 MNHEY and CDR2 SMNVEV (reference sequence). Trimming cost V 6 bases and J 13 bases; bases outside gene matches: 15. CDR3 length equals 14 residues. Here the CDR3 DNA reads TGTGCCAGCAGCCCCCGGACTAGCGGCTCCCTGGGTTACTTC. Translation: CASSPRTSGSLGYF.

The genes are TRBV19 and TRBJ1-5; D not resolved. The V end lost 6 bases, the J end lost 5 bases, and 20 bases lay between the germline ends. The CDR3 consists of 16 residues. Germline assignment: CDR1 LNHDA and CDR2 SQIVND (reference sequence). The CDR3 loop is CASRRQDASGDQPQHF. CDR3 nucleotide sequence: TGTGCCAGTAGGAGACAAGATGCATCTGGCGATCAGCCCCAGCATTTT.